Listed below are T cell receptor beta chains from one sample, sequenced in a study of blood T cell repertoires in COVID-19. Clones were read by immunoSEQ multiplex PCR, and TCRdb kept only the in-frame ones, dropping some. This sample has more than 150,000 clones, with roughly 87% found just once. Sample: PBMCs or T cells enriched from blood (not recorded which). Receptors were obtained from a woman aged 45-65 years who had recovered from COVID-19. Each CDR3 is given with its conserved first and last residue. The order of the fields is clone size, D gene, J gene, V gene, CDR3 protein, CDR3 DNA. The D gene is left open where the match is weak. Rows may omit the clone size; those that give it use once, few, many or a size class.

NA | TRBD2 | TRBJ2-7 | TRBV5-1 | CASSGGTSGRGLTF | TGCGCCAGCAGCGGGGGGACTAGCGGGAGAGGGCTTACGTTT
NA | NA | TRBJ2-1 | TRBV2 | CASSEARVHEQFF | TGTGCCAGCAGTGAAGCACGGGTCCATGAGCAGTTCTTC
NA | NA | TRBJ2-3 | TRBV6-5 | CASSYEGGGLSDTQYF | TGTGCCAGCAGTTACGAGGGGGGAGGGCTTTCAGATACGCAGTATTTT
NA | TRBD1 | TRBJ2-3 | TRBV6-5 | CASSSPRDRGTDTQYF | TGTGCCAGCAGTTCTCCCCGGGACAGGGGCACAGATACGCAGTATTTT
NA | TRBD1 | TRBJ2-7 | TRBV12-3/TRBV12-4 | CASSRDSGNEQYF | TGTGCCAGCAGCCGGGACAGTGGCAACGAGCAGTACTTC
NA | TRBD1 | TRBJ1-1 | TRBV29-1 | CSAPTGKNTEAFF | TGCAGCGCCCCGACAGGGAAGAACACTGAAGCTTTCTTT
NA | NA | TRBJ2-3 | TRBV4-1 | CASSQRTQGRGTDTQYF | TGCGCCAGCAGCCAAAGAACGCAGGGAAGGGGCACAGATACGCAGTATTTT
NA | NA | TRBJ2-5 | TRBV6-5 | CASTSTLATGTQYF | TGTGCCAGCACCAGTACATTGGCCACGGGGACCCAGTACTTC
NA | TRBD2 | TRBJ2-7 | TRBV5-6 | CASSRLAGGLTYEQYF | TGTGCCAGCAGCAGACTAGCGGGAGGACTTACCTACGAGCAGTACTTC
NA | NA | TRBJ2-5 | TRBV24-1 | CATSMGEETQYF | TGTGCCACCAGCATGGGAGAAGAGACCCAGTACTTC
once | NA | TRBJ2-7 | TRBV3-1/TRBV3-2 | CASSRVGVSYEQYF | TGTGCCAGCTCCCGGGTGGGAGTGTCCTACGAGCAGTACTTC
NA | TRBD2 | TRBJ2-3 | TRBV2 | CASPPSSGTSTDTQYF | TGTGCCAGCCCCCCCTCTAGCGGTACGAGCACAGATACGCAGTATTTT
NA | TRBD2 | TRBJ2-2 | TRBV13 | CASSFWTSGGGTGELFF | TGTGCCAGCAGCTTCTGGACTAGCGGAGGAGGGACCGGGGAGCTGTTTTTT
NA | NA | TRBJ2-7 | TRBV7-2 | CASSPSTTGSYEQYF | TGTGCCAGCAGCCCCAGCACTACGGGGTCCTACGAGCAGTACTTC
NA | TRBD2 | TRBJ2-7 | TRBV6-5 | CASSPGLAGAYEQYF | TGTGCCAGCAGTCCGGGACTAGCGGGAGCCTACGAGCAGTACTTC
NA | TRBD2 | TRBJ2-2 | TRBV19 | CASSTTSGRAGGELFF | TGTGCCAGTAGTACAACTAGCGGGAGGGCCGGCGGGGAGCTGTTTTTT
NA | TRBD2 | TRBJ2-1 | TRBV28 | CASREAGVNEQFF | TGTGCCAGCAGGGAAGCGGGAGTCAATGAGCAGTTCTTC
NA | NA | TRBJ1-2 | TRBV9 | CASSVAGYGYTF | TGTGCCAGCAGCGTAGCAGGATATGGCTACACCTTC
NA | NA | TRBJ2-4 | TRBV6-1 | CASSERDWPIQYF | TGTGCCAGCAGTGAAAGGGACTGGCCCATTCAGTACTTC
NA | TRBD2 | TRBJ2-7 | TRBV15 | CATKSGRSSYEQYF | TGTGCCACTAAAAGCGGGAGGAGCTCCTACGAGCAGTACTTC
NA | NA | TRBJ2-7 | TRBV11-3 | CASSFRSSLGLYEQYF | TGTGCCAGCAGCTTTAGGAGTAGTCTGGGACTCTACGAGCAGTACTTC
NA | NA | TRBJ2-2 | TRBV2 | CASSGGANTGELFF | TGTGCCAGCAGTGGCGGCGCGAACACCGGGGAGCTGTTTTTT
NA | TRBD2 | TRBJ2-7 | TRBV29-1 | CSVVTAGAGEQYF | TGCAGCGTGGTAACAGCGGGAGCTGGCGAGCAGTACTTC
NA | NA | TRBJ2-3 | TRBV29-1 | CSVAPSQVKTDTQYF | TGCAGCGTCGCCCCTAGTCAAGTAAAGACAGATACGCAGTATTTT
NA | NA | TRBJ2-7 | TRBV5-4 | CASSLGLSTMRGEQYF | TGTGCCAGCAGCTTGGGACTATCGACGATGAGGGGGGAGCAGTACTTC
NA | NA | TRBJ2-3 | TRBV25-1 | CASSETGRTDTQYF | TGTGCCAGCAGTGAGACAGGCCGAACAGATACGCAGTATTTT
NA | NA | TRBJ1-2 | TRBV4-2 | CASSQETQGLGGYTF | TGTGCCAGCAGCCAAGAGACACAGGGCTTAGGTGGCTACACCTTC
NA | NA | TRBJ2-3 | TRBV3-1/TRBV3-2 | CASSQGLVNTDTQYF | TGTGCCAGCAGCCAAGGACTAGTCAACACAGATACGCAGTATTTT
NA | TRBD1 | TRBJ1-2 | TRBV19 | CASSLQGALYGYTF | TGTGCCAGTAGCTTACAGGGGGCCCTCTATGGCTACACCTTC
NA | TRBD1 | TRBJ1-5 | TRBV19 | CASSPWAGGADQPQHF | TGTGCCAGTAGTCCTTGGGCAGGGGGCGCGGATCAGCCCCAGCATTTT
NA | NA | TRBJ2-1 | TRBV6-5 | CASTRDNNEQFF | TGTGCCAGCACCCGCGATAACAATGAGCAGTTCTTC
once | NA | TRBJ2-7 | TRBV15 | CATSRGVGIDEQYF | TGTGCCACCAGCAGGGGAGTGGGCATCGACGAGCAGTACTTC
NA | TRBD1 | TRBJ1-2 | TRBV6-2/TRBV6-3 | CASSNRGDYGYTF | TGTGCCAGTAGTAACAGGGGGGACTATGGCTACACCTTC
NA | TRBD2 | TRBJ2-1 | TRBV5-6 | CASSVGLAGGSSYNEQFF | TGTGCCAGCTCCGTGGGACTAGCGGGAGGGAGCTCCTACAATGAGCAGTTCTTC
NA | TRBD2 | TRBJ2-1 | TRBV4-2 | CASSTGTSGINEQFF | TGTGCCAGCAGCACCGGGACTAGCGGAATCAATGAGCAGTTCTTC
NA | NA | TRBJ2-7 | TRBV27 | CASSFGTTYEQYF | TGTGCCAGCAGTTTCGGCACTACCTACGAGCAGTACTTC
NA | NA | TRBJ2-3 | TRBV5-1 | CASSFRGGGSTDTQYF | TGCGCCAGCAGCTTTCGTGGAGGAGGTAGCACAGATACGCAGTATTTT
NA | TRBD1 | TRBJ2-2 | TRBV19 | CASSIDLETGGEVGELFF | TGTGCCAGTAGTATAGATCTGGAGACAGGGGGCGAAGTCGGGGAGCTGTTTTTT
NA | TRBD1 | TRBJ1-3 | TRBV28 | CASSPGTAGNTIYF | TGTGCCAGCAGCCCCGGGACAGCTGGAAACACCATATATTTT
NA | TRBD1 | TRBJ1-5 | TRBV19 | CASSRTDRGSNQPQHF | TGTGCCAGTAGTAGAACGGACAGGGGTAGCAATCAGCCCCAGCATTTT
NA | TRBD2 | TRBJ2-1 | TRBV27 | CASSDIGLAPRGAFF | TGTGCCAGCAGTGACATAGGACTAGCGCCTAGGGGAGCGTTCTTC
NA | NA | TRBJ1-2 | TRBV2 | CASQLGQHGYTF | TGTGCCAGCCAACTTGGACAGCATGGCTACACCTTC
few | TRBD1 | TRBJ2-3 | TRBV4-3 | CASSQEPGQGVDTQYF | TGCGCCAGCAGCCAAGAACCGGGACAGGGGGTGGATACGCAGTATTTT
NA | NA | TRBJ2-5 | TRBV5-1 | CASSFPQETQYF | TGCGCCAGCAGCTTCCCTCAAGAGACCCAGTACTTC
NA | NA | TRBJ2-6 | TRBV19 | CASTQGQGTGANVLTF | TGTGCCAGTACCCAGGGGCAGGGAACTGGGGCCAACGTCCTGACTTTC
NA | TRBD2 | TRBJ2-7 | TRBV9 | CASSKTGTSESYEQYF | TGTGCCAGCAGCAAGACCGGGACTAGCGAGTCCTACGAGCAGTACTTC
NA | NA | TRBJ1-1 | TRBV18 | CASSPFQEGSNTEAFF | TGTGCCAGCTCACCATTCCAAGAGGGCTCAAACACTGAAGCTTTCTTT
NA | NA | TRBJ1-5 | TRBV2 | CASSREVGNQPQHF | TGTGCCAGCAGTAGGGAGGTGGGCAATCAGCCCCAGCATTTT
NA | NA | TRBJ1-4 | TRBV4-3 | CASSPQLAATNEKLFF | TGCGCCAGCAGCCCCCAGTTGGCAGCAACTAATGAAAAACTGTTTTTT
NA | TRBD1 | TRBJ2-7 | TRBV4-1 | CASSQAGQPYEQYF | TGCGCCAGCAGCCAAGCGGGACAGCCTTACGAGCAGTACTTC
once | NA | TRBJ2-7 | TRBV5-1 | CASSLATGLYEQYF | TGCGCCAGCAGCTTGGCCACAGGCCTCTACGAGCAGTACTTC
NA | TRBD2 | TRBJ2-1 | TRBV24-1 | CATSDQQGLGNEQFF | TGTGCCACCAGTGATCAACAGGGACTAGGCAATGAGCAGTTCTTC
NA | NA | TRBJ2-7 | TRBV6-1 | CASSEYRASYEQYF | TGTGCCAGCAGTGAATACAGGGCTTCCTACGAGCAGTACTTC